This record looks at one TCR beta chain sequence and its context. Trimming took 0 bases from V and 1 from J; bases not matched to a gene: 4. The CDR3 is 15 amino acids. From germline, CDR1 is SQVTM and CDR2 ANQGSEA. RNA in amounts of 0.5 to 1 ug was reverse transcribed with random hexamers. TCRdb called the immunoSEQ multiplex PCR reads again in MiXCR, with one record for every CDR3 protein. The sample includes around 270,000 distinct CDR3 sequences, almost 85% of them seen just once. TEMRA cells were FACS-enriched, and CD8+ and CD4+ T cells were isolated negatively. The data were obtained in a study of CD8 T cells in Susac syndrome.

The rearrangement joins TRBV29-1 to TRBJ2-5, with 8 positions matching TRBD2. The sequence derives from a human donor with multiple sclerosis. Sequenced input: CD8+ T cells from PBMCs. The CDR3 spells CSVEDPTSGQETQYF. In DNA form, the CDR3 reads TGCAGCGTTGAAGATCCTACTAGCGGCCAAGAGACCCAGTACTTC. Full variable domain (missing parts from reference TRBV29-1 and TRBJ2-5): SAVISQKPSRDICQRGTSLTIQCQVDSQVTMMFWYRQQPGQSLTLIATANQGSEATYESGFVIDKFPISRPNLTFSTLTVSNMSPEDSSIYLCSVEDPTSGQETQYFGPGTRLLVL.